This T cell receptor beta chain was captured by sequencing in a study of cytomegalovirus exposure and HLA in healthy donors. PCR involved 60 Vbeta and 13 Jbeta primers. Generated by immunoSEQ multiplex PCR, the TCRdb table keeps only in-frame clones and is missing some. The repertoire holds roughly 79,000 clones, with roughly 80% as singletons. Nominally healthy donors provided the samples, though records likely missed some immune exposures. As to this clone: Its antigen remains unidentified.

Study results and caveats: CMV serostatus was the only immune exposure information that was available. The authors confirmed in vitro that a few CMV-associated chains were specific for CMV antigens.

The sample comprised PBMCs. The sequence was obtained from a woman in her forties or fifties in good health and CMV-seropositive.

The CDR3 DNA reads TGTGCCAGCAGCCCTAGCGGCGGGTTCGGGACAGGCAAAGGAGGCTACACCTTC. It yields the protein CASSPSGGFGTGKGGYTF. The chain uses TRBV7-2 and TRBJ1-2; 8 nucleotides agree with TRBD1. V lost 5 bases to trimming and J lost 8 bases; unmatched junction nucleotides: 22. The CDR3 loop spans 18 amino acids. Per the germline V gene, CDR1 is SGHTA and CDR2 is FQGNSA.